The clone carrying this T cell receptor beta chain has a handful of counts. Its target is not known. The data derive from a study of regulatory T cells in long-lasting Graves disease. Overall study findings and caveats: Reduced TCR diversity was observed in persistent Graves' patients versus newly diagnosed patients.

Time point described: persistent/refractory GD, antithyroid drugs over 5 years with positive TRAb. Isolated PBMC RNA provided the starting material for the TCR library. iRepertoire HTBI primers and Arm-PCR of CDR3 regions built TCR beta libraries. TCRdb re-derived calls from the multiplex PCR reads in MiXCR, one entry per CDR3 protein. In the table there are hundreds of thousands of distinct CDR3 sequences, around 20% of which are singletons. Germline V gene data show CDR1 as SQVTM and CDR2 as ANQGSEA. The CDR3 consists of 15 residues. V was pared by 5 bases and J by 4 bases, with 8 bases of the junction left unmatched.

The sample in question was peripheral blood mononuclear cells (PBMCs), obtained when the disease was refractory, from a patient treated with antithyroid drugs. The chain carries TRBV29-1 and TRBJ2-5; 12 bases are a match to TRBD2. The source of this sequence is a female donor with Graves disease. Here the CDR3 reads CSVTGLAGGRETQYF. The DNA for the CDR3 is TGCAGCGTTACGGGACTAGCGGGTGGGAGAGAGACCCAGTACTTC. The variable domain in full, with the rest retrieved from reference TRBV29-1 and TRBJ2-5, is SAVISQKPSRDICQRGTSLTIQCQVDSQVTMMFWYRQQPGQSLTLIATANQGSEATYESGFVIDKFPISRPNLTFSTLTVSNMSPEDSSIYLCSVTGLAGGRETQYFGPGTRLLVL.